This entry concerns a single T cell receptor (beta chain). Its cognate antigen is unknown. RNA transcripts provided the source from which TCR beta CDR3 regions were amplified. A first-round RT-PCR of the TCR CDR3 used the HTBI primer set. TCRdb passed the multiplex PCR reads through MiXCR, listing each CDR3 protein once. The repertoire consists of hundreds of thousands of distinct CDR3 sequences, with 15% to 19% occurring once and the leading ten covering approximately 14%. CDR1 is LNHDA and CDR2 is SQIVND in the germline V gene (reference sequence). This CDR3 is built from 16 residues. V trimming: 0 bases; J trimming: 4 bases; junction bases outside the gene matches: 8. The data were obtained in a study of T cells in Graves' hyperthyroidism and ophthalmopathy. Across the whole study: Sampling of peripheral blood happened at initial diagnosis, prior to any treatment.

Whole-study findings and limits: Separating ophthalmopathy from stable hyperthyroidism was achieved by a 13 V-J model.

This receptor was obtained from a woman aged 18-29 years with Graves' hyperthyroidism. The rearrangement links TRBV19 to TRBJ1-1; 7 nucleotides line up with TRBD1. Sequences were obtained from blood. The CDR3 region is CASSIEGQRRGTEAFF. CDR3 nucleotides: TGTGCCAGTAGTATAGAGGGACAGCGGAGGGGCACTGAAGCTTTCTTT. Full variable domain (remainder filled in from reference TRBV19 and TRBJ1-1): DGGITQSPKYLFRKEGQNVTLSCEQNLNHDAMYWYRQDPGQGLRLIYYSQIVNDFQKGDIAEGYSVSREKKESFPLTVTSAQKNPTAFYLCASSIEGQRRGTEAFFGQGTRLTVV.